Below, one T cell receptor beta chain is given with its context. The missing conserved phenylalanine or tryptophan at the end of this CDR3 makes a read error likely. The limits of the CDR3 on the DNA are not certain, so only TCRdb's listed CDR3 is given. TCRdb re-analysed the multiplex PCR reads in MiXCR, keeping a single row per CDR3 protein. The profile shows about 180,000 distinct CDR3 sequences, around a third of them singletons. Germline CDR1 reads MNHNY; CDR2 reads SVGAGI (reference sequence). Counting both end residues, the CDR3 totals 9 amino acids. The sample originates from a study of breast tumors, draining lymph nodes, adjacent tissues. Samples came from axillary lymph nodes draining the breast cancer.

This TCR came from a female donor with breast cancer. Some clones in this sample may be carry-over from other donors' samples. The sequenced material came from axillary lymph node tissue. The V and J genes are TRBV6-6 and TRBJ2-7; the listed D gene, TRBD1, was not tested against the DNA. The CDR3 loop reads CASSPPSRG.